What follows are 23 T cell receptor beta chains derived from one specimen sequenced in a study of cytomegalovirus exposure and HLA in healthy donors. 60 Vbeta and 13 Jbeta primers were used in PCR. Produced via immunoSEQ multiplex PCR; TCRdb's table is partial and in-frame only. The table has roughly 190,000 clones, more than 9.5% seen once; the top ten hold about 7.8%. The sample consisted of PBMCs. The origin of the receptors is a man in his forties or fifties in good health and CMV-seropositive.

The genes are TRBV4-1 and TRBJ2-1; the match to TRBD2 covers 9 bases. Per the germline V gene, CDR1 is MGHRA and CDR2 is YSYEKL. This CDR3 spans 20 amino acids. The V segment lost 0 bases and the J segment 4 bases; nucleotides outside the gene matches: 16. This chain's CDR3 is CASSQDGAGGAQSPYNEQFF. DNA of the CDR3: TGCGCCAGCAGCCAAGATGGGGCGGGGGGGGCACAATCCCCGTACAATGAGCAGTTCTTC.

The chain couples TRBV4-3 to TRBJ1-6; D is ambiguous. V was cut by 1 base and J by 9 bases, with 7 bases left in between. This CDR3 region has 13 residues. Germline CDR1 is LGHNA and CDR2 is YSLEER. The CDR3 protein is CASSQVIGSPLHF. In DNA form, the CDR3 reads TGCGCCAGCAGCCAAGTGATCGGTTCACCCCTCCACTTT.

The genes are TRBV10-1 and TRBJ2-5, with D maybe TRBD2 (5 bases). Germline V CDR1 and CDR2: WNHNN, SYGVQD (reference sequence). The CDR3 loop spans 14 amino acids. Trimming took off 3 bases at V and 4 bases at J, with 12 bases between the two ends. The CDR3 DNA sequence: TGCGCCAGCAGTGACGGCGGGCTGGGAGAGACCCAGTACTTC. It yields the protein CASSDGGLGETQYF.

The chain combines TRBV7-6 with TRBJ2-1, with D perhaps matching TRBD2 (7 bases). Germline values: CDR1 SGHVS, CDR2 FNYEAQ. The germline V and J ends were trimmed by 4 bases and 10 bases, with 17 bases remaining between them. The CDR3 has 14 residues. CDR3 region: CASSSGGGPREQFF. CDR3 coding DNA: TGTGCCAGCAGCTCTGGCGGGGGCCCAAGGGAGCAGTTCTTC.

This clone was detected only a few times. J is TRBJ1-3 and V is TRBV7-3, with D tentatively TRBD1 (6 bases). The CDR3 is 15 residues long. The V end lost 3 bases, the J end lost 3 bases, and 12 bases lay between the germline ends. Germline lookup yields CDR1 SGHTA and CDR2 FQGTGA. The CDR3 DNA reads TGTGCCAGCAGCTTGGCCGGACAGAGTGGAAACACCATATATTTT. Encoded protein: CASSLAGQSGNTIYF.

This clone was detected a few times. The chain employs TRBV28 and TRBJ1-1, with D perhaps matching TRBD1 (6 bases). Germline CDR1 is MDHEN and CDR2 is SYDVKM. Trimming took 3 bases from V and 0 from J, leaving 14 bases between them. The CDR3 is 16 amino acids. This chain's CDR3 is CASSFRWDTMNTEAFF. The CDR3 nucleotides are TGTGCCAGCAGTTTCCGGTGGGACACTATGAACACTGAAGCTTTCTTT.

The CDR3, as DNA: TGTGCCAGCAGCGCTCGACAGAAAATGAACACTGAAGCTTTCTTT. Encoded protein: CASSARQKMNTEAFF. The V and J genes are TRBV7-2 and TRBJ1-1; maybe TRBD1 (5 bases). V shed 5 bases and J shed 0 bases, with 13 bases lying between them. Germline-derived CDR1 and CDR2 are SGHTA and FQGNSA. The CDR3 runs 15 residues.

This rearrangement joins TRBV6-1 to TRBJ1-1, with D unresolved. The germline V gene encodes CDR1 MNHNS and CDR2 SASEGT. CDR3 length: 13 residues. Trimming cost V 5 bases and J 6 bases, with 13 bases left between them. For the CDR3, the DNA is TGTGCCAGCAGTATTAAGACTACCCCTGAAGCTTTCTTT. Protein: CASSIKTTPEAFF.

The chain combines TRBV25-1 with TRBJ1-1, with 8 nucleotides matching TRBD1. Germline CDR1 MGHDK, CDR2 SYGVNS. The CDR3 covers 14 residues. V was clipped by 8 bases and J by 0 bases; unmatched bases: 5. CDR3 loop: CASGQGLMNTEAFF. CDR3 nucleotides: TGTGCCAGCGGACAGGGACTTATGAACACTGAAGCTTTCTTT.

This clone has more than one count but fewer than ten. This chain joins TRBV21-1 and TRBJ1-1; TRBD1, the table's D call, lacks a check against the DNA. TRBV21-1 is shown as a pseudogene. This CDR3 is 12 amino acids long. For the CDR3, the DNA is TGTGCCAGAAGGACAGGGGGGCCGGGGGCTTTCTTT. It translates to CARRTGGPGAFF.

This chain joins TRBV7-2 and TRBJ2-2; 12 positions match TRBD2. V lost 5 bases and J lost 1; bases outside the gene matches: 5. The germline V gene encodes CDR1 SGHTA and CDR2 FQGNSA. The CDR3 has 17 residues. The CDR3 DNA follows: TGTGCCAGCAGCCGACTAGCGGGGGCTAAGAACACCGGGGAGCTGTTTTTT. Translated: CASSRLAGAKNTGELFF. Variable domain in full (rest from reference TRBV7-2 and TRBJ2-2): GAGVSQSPSNKVTEKGKDVELRCDPISGHTALYWYRQSLGQGLEFLIYFQGNSAPDKSGLPSDRFSAERTGGSVSTLTIQRTQQEDSAVYLCASSRLAGAKNTGELFFGEGSRLTVL.

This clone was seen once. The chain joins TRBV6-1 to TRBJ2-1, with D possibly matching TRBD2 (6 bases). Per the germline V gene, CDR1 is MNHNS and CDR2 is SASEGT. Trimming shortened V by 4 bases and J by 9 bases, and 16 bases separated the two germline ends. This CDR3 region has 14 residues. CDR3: CASSGDWMQGEQFF. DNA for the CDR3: TGTGCCAGCAGTGGGGACTGGATGCAGGGTGAGCAGTTCTTC.

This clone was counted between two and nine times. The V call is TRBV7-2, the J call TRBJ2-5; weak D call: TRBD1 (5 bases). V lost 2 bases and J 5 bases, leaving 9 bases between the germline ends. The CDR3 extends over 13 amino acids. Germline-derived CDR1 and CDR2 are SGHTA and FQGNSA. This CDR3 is CASSLTHRETQYF. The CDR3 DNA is TGTGCCAGCAGCTTAACACACAGGGAGACCCAGTACTTC.

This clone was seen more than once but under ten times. DNA for the CDR3: TGTGCCAGTATGATTCAAGGCCGAGGGAACACTGAAGCTTTCTTT. Translating gives CASMIQGRGNTEAFF. The chain is built from TRBV19 and TRBJ1-1; D not resolved. The V gene's germline CDR1 is LNHDA and CDR2 SQIVND (reference sequence). V dropped 7 bases and J dropped 1 base, with 16 bases sitting between them. The CDR3 is made up of 15 amino acids.

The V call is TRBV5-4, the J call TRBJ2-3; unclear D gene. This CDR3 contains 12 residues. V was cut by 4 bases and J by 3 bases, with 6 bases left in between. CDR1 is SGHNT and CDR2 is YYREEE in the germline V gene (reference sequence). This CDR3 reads CASSGSTDTQYF. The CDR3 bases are TGTGCCAGCAGCGGCTCGACAGATACGCAGTATTTT.

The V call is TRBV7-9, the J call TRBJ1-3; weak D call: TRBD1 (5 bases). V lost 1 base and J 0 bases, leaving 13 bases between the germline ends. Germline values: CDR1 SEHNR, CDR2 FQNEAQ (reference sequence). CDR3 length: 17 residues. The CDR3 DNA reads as TGTGCCAGCAGCTTAGAGGGGTCCGGGTTCTCTGGAAACACCATATATTTT. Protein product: CASSLEGSGFSGNTIYF.

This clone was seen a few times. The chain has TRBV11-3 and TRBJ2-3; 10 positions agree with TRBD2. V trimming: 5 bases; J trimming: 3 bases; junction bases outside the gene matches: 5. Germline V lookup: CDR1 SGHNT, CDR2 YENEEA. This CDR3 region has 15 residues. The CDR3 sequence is CASSPGTSATDTQYF. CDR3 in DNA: TGTGCCAGCAGCCCCGGGACTAGCGCTACAGATACGCAGTATTTT.

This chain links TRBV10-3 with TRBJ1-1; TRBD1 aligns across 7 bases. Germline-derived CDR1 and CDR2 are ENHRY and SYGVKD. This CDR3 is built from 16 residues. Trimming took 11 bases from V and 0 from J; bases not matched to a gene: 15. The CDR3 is CAVAGGQTVMNTEAFF. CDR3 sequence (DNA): TGTGCCGTAGCAGGGGGGCAGACAGTGATGAACACTGAAGCTTTCTTT.

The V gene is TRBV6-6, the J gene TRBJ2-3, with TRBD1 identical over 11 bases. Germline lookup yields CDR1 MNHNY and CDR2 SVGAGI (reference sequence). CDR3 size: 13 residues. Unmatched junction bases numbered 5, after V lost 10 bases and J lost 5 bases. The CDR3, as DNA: TGTGCCACTCGGGGACAGGGGGTAGATACGCAGTATTTT. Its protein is CATRGQGVDTQYF.

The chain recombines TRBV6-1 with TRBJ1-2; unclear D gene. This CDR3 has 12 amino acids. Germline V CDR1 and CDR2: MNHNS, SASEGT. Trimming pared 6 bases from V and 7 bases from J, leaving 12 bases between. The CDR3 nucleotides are TGTGCCAGCAGCGCGAGGGCGGGTGGCTACACCTTC. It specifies CASSARAGGYTF.

The CDR3 here is CASSPILRGTVTGELFF. CDR3 in DNA: TGTGCCAGCAGCCCAATTTTACGGGGGACGGTCACCGGGGAGCTGTTTTTT. This chain uses TRBV7-9 with TRBJ2-2; D may be TRBD2 (6 bases). Germline lookup yields CDR1 SEHNR and CDR2 FQNEAQ (reference sequence). The V end lost 5 bases, the J end lost 4 bases, and 20 bases lay between the germline ends. CDR3 length: 17 residues.

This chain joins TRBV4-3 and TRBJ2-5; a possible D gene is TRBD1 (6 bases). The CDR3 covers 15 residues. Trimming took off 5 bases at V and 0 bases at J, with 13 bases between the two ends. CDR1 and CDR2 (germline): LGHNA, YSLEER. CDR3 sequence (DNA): TGCGCCAGCAGCTCCAGGGGTTCGTACCAAGAGACCCAGTACTTC. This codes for CASSSRGSYQETQYF.

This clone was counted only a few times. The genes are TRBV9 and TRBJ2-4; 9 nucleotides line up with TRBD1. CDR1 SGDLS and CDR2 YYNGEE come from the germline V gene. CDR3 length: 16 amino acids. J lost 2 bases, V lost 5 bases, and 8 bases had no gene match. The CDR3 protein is CASSPDRGVTKNIQYF. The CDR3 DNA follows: TGTGCCAGCAGTCCAGACAGGGGGGTCACCAAAAACATTCAGTACTTC.